This TCR beta chain is from a study of T cells after yellow fever vaccination. CDR3 size: 14 residues. Germline V gene sequence: CDR1 LGHNA, CDR2 YSLEER. Trimming shortened V by 0 bases and J by 4 bases, and 8 bases separated the two germline ends. Study-wide findings and caveats: Subsequent to the booster, the majority of primary-vaccination clones reappeared (approximately 95% CD4, around 85% CD8).

Note on this clonotype: Its antigen is as yet unknown.

MiXCR, applied by TCRdb to the 5' RACE reads, yields one record per CDR3 protein. The table lists about 320,000 distinct CDR3 sequences, around 11% of them singletons. The origin of this receptor is a man aged 18 to 30 who received the YFV17D yellow fever vaccine. The input for sequencing was CD4+ T cells sorted from PBMCs, taken 45 days after the yellow fever booster vaccination. The chain carries TRBV4-3 and TRBJ2-3; the D is unclear. CDR3 residues: CASSQESTSDTQYF. CDR3 nucleotide sequence: TGCGCCAGCAGCCAAGAGTCTACCTCAGATACGCAGTATTTT.